These 17 T cell receptor beta chains came from one sample sequenced in a study of shared clonotypes between healthy human individuals. The protocol was immunoSEQ multiplex PCR, while the TCRdb copy is restricted to in-frame clones and leaves out a portion. The sample shows 1.4 million or so clones, 98% to 99% of them seen only once. Sequenced input: naive CD4+ T cells sorted from blood. Stated subset: CD45RA+ positively selected. Source of these receptors: a man aged 30 to 39 in good health.

The CDR3 protein is CTSSPPLAQSTDTQYF. The CDR3 DNA is TGCACCAGCAGCCCCCCACTAGCGCAAAGCACAGATACGCAGTATTTT. V usage is TRBV1 and J usage is TRBJ2-3; TRBD2 is the table's D call, not checked against the DNA. TRBV1 is marked as a pseudogene. The CDR3 sequence is 16 residues long.

The chain carries TRBV28 and TRBJ2-5; D gene unclear. CDR3 length: 14 amino acids. Germline values: CDR1 MDHEN, CDR2 SYDVKM. V shed 7 bases and J shed 2 bases, with 14 bases lying between them. In nucleotides, the CDR3 is TGTGCCAGCACCAGCTTTGGGGTTCAAGAGACCCAGTACTTC. The encoded protein is CASTSFGVQETQYF.

The chain recombines TRBV5-4 with TRBJ2-1; possibly TRBD2 for D (5 bases). Germline assignment: CDR1 SGHNT and CDR2 YYREEE (reference sequence). The CDR3 length is 13 residues. V was shortened by 4 bases and J by 6 bases, with 11 bases between the two germline ends. The CDR3 spells CASSPRGLNEQFF. As DNA, the CDR3 is TGTGCCAGCAGCCCCCGGGGTCTCAATGAGCAGTTCTTC.

The V and J genes are TRBV11-1 and TRBJ2-1; 8 positions agree with TRBD2. V shed 5 bases and J 1 base; nucleotides not matched to a gene: 7. CDR3 length equals 16 residues. Germline V gives CDR1 SGHAT, CDR2 FQDESV (reference sequence). CDR3 loop: CASSPGLAASYNEQFF. The CDR3 bases are TGTGCCAGCAGCCCCGGACTAGCTGCGTCCTACAATGAGCAGTTCTTC.

CDR3 protein: CASSLSPSELFF. In nucleotides, the CDR3 is TGTGCCAGCAGTTTAAGTCCATCGGAGCTGTTTTTT. This sequence joins TRBV28 and TRBJ2-2; D is ambiguous. The CDR3 covers 12 residues. From germline, CDR1 is MDHEN and CDR2 SYDVKM. Between the trimmed V and J ends, which lost 2 bases and 10 bases, there was a span of 8 bases.

This chain uses TRBV7-9 with TRBJ2-2; possibly TRBD1 for D (5 bases). Germline CDR1 is SEHNR and CDR2 is FQNEAQ (reference sequence). Trimming cost V 4 bases and J 0 bases, with 6 bases left between them. The CDR3 loop spans 14 amino acids. CDR3 loop: CASSSTANTGELFF. The CDR3 DNA follows: TGTGCCAGCAGCTCGACAGCGAACACCGGGGAGCTGTTTTTT.

The chain is built from TRBV9 and TRBJ2-1, with D tentatively TRBD2 (5 bases). CDR3 length equals 17 residues. V shed 1 base and J shed 7 bases, with 21 bases lying between them. Germline CDR1 reads SGDLS; CDR2 reads YYNGEE. For the CDR3, the DNA is TGTGCCAGCAGCGTAAACTTAGCGCTTTCAATTCGGAATGAGCAGTTCTTC. The encoded protein is CASSVNLALSIRNEQFF. Full variable domain (missing parts from reference TRBV9 and TRBJ2-1): DSGVTQTPKHLITATGQRVTLRCSPRSGDLSVYWYQQSLDQGLQFLIQYYNGEERAKGNILERFSAQQFPDLHSELNLSSLELGDSALYFCASSVNLALSIRNEQFFGPGTRLTVL.

The chain has TRBV4-2 and TRBJ1-1; D call uncertain. Looked up from germline, CDR1 is LGHNA and CDR2 is YNFKEQ. V shed 0 bases and J shed 1 base, with 15 bases lying between them. This CDR3 is 17 amino acids long. CDR3: CASSQEVGGSGNTEAFF. DNA of the CDR3: TGTGCCAGCAGCCAAGAGGTAGGAGGGAGCGGGAACACTGAAGCTTTCTTT.

This clone was seen just once. The chain recombines TRBV6-5 with TRBJ1-6; D gene ambiguous. Germline CDR1 and CDR2: MNHEY and SVGAGI. Trimming left V 4 bases short and J 4 bases short, with 8 bases between. The CDR3 sequence is 14 residues long. The CDR3, as DNA: TGTGCCAGCAGTTGGGATCCTTATAATTCACCCCTCCACTTT. It encodes CASSWDPYNSPLHF.

This chain uses TRBV5-1 with TRBJ2-7, with TRBD2 identical over 8 bases. Germline CDR1 is SGHRS and CDR2 is YFSETQ. CDR3 size: 14 residues. V trimming: 4 bases; J trimming: 6 bases; junction bases outside the gene matches: 9. The CDR3: CASSAGGLAFEQYF. The CDR3 nucleotides read TGCGCCAGCAGCGCGGGGGGTTTAGCTTTCGAGCAGTACTTC.

The table lists this clone with a count of one. This rearrangement joins TRBV7-8 to TRBJ1-2; tentatively, D is TRBD1 (5 bases). Trimming stripped 6 bases from V and 8 bases from J, with 25 bases between. The CDR3 consists of 16 residues. Germline loops: CDR1 SGHVS, CDR2 FQNEAQ. The CDR3 protein is CASSPQSGVSSFGYTF. CDR3 nucleotide sequence: TGTGCCAGCAGTCCCCAGTCGGGGGTTTCGTCATTCGGCTACACCTTC.

The chain recombines TRBV7-9 with TRBJ2-6; TRBD1 might be the D (5 bases). This CDR3 is 16 amino acids long. The V end lost 3 bases, the J end lost 2 bases, and 11 bases lay between the germline ends. Germline CDR1 is SEHNR and CDR2 is FQNEAQ (reference sequence). The CDR3 DNA is TGTGCCAGCAGCTTTAGCCAGGGAACTGGGGCCAACGTCCTGACTTTC. Its translation: CASSFSQGTGANVLTF.

The chain couples TRBV18 to TRBJ2-3, with 8 bases lining up with TRBD1. Germline CDR1 reads KGHSH; CDR2 reads LQKENI. J gave up 3 bases and V 6 bases, and 8 bases lay outside the gene matches. The CDR3 loop spans 15 amino acids. This chain's CDR3 is CASSTIRTGTDTQYF. The CDR3 region has the DNA TGTGCCAGCTCGACCATACGGACAGGGACAGATACGCAGTATTTT. Together with reference TRBV18 and TRBJ2-3, the CDR3 gives the full variable domain: NAGVMQNPRHLVRRRGQEARLRCSPMKGHSHVYWYRQLPEEGLKFMVYLQKENIIDESGMPKERFSAEFPKEGPSILRIQQVVRGDSAAYFCASSTIRTGTDTQYFGPGTRLTVL.

The chain uses TRBV28 and TRBJ1-5, with D perhaps matching TRBD1 (5 bases). The V gene's germline CDR1 is MDHEN and CDR2 SYDVKM. The V gene lost 7 bases and the J gene lost 2 bases, with 15 bases spanning the gap. The CDR3 spans 15 residues. The CDR3 is CASILEQEGNQPQHF. The CDR3 bases are TGTGCCAGCATATTGGAACAGGAAGGCAATCAGCCCCAGCATTTT.

The chain has TRBV2 and TRBJ2-7; 7 bases agree with TRBD2. The CDR3 runs 15 residues. With 1 base clipped from V and 3 bases from J, the junction kept 6 bases outside the gene matches. Germline CDR1 and CDR2: SNHLY and FYNNEI. This CDR3 is CASSEGAGVSYEQYF. Written as DNA, the CDR3 is TGTGCCAGCAGTGAAGGGGCGGGAGTTAGCTACGAGCAGTACTTC.

The chain carries TRBV9 and TRBJ1-3; D ambiguous. The V gene lost 3 bases and the J gene lost 2 bases, with 6 bases spanning the gap. Germline CDR1 reads SGDLS; CDR2 reads YYNGEE. The CDR3 sequence is 13 residues long. DNA for the CDR3: TGTGCCAGCAGCGGGGCCCCTGGAAACACCATATATTTT. It is translated as CASSGAPGNTIYF.

The chain couples TRBV10-3 to TRBJ1-1; D remains unclear. Germline-derived CDR1 and CDR2 are ENHRY and SYGVKD. V lost 3 bases and J lost 7, with 24 bases in between. This CDR3 has 17 residues. The CDR3 sequence is CAISERLDLGVIREAFF. The CDR3 DNA sequence: TGTGCCATCAGTGAAAGATTAGACCTGGGTGTAATCCGTGAAGCTTTCTTT.